This TCR beta chain was obtained from a study of OX40 agonist ivuxolimab in advanced cancers. About the research overall: Patients with hepatocellular carcinoma, melanoma, renal cell or head and neck cancer made up the dose-escalation patients.

Looked up from germline, CDR1 is MDHEN and CDR2 is SYDVKM. The CDR3 is 13 residues long. Trimming shortened V by 5 bases and J by 6 bases, and 13 bases separated the two germline ends. The table came from immunoSEQ multiplex PCR; TCRdb's copy has only in-frame clones and leaves some out. Of 35,000 to 45,000 clones in the sample, about 89% were seen once. V is TRBV28 and J is TRBJ1-2; D is undetermined. The TCR originated in an adult with an advanced solid tumor such as melanoma, head and neck, liver or kidney cancer. Sequenced here: CD4+ or CD8+ T cells sorted from blood, sampled in a trial of the OX40 agonist ivuxolimab. The CDR3 coding sequence is TGTGCCAGCAGTCCCTACAGAAGGAATGGCTACACCTTC. It specifies CASSPYRRNGYTF.